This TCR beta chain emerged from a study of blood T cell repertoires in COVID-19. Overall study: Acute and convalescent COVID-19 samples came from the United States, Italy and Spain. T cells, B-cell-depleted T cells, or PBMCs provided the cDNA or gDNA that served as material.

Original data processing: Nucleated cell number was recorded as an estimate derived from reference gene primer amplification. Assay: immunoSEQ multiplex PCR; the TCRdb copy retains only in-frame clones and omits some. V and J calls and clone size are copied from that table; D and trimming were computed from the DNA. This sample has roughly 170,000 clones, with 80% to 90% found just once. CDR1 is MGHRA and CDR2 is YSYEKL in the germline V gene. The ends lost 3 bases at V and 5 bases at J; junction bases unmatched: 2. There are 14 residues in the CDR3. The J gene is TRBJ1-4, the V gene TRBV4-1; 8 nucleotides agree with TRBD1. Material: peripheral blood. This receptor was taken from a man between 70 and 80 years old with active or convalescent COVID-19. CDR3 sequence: CASSQTGVNEKLFF. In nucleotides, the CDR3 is TGCGCCAGCAGCCAGACAGGGGTGAATGAAAAACTGTTTTTT.